Each of the 22 T cell receptor beta chains below was sequenced from the same sample in a study of response to subunit inactivated influenza vaccine. TCRdb re-called the RT-PCR reads through MiXCR, storing one row per CDR3 protein. This sample has about 190,000 distinct CDR3 sequences, with under 15% found just once. The source was CD8+ T cells sorted from PBMCs, collected around 5 days after vaccination. The source is a man aged 45-65 years who received an inactivated influenza vaccine.

This clonotype came up many times. The genes are TRBV20-1 and TRBJ2-3; 8 bases match TRBD2. Germline V CDR1 and CDR2: DFQATT, SNEGSKA (reference sequence). This CDR3 contains 16 residues. V gave up 5 bases and J gave up 2 bases; unmatched junction bases: 12. CDR3 amino acids: CSAFSGGGPNTDTQYF. The CDR3 DNA is TGCAGTGCTTTTTCCGGGGGGGGCCCCAACACAGATACGCAGTATTTT.

The rearrangement joins TRBV6-1 to TRBJ1-6, with 9 bases that match TRBD1. V shed 9 bases, J shed 10 bases, and the junction held 10 bases outside the gene matches. CDR3 length equals 14 residues. Germline CDR1 and CDR2: MNHNS and SASEGT. In DNA form, the CDR3 reads TGTGCCAGTAAACCGGGACAGGGTGGGTCACCCCTCCACTTT. The encoded protein is CASKPGQGGSPLHF.

This clonotype was seen more than once but under ten times. The chain combines TRBV7-9 with TRBJ2-1, with a tentative D call TRBD2 (6 bases). The CDR3 loop spans 15 amino acids. V dropped 2 bases and J dropped 3 bases, with 11 bases sitting between them. Germline V lookup: CDR1 SEHNR, CDR2 FQNEAQ (reference sequence). In DNA, the CDR3 is TGTGCCAGCAGCTTAATGGGGGGAAGCTACAATGAGCAGTTCTTC. It is translated as CASSLMGGSYNEQFF.

This clonotype has a handful of counts. This CDR3 is CASSFWVENTEAFF. DNA of the CDR3: TGTGCCAGCAGTTTTTGGGTGGAGAACACTGAAGCTTTCTTT. V is TRBV28 and J is TRBJ1-1; D gene ambiguous. The germline gives CDR1 MDHEN, CDR2 SYDVKM. V was clipped by 3 bases and J by 1 base, with 9 bases between them. The CDR3 loop spans 14 amino acids.

This clonotype came up many times. The genes are TRBV20-1 and TRBJ2-5; no clear D. V lost 4 bases and J 1 base, leaving 13 bases between the germline ends. Germline CDR1 reads DFQATT; CDR2 reads SNEGSKA (reference sequence). The CDR3 length is 14 residues. The DNA of the CDR3 is TGCAGTGCTAAGGGATACGGTCTCCAAGAGACCCAGTACTTC. Its protein is CSAKGYGLQETQYF.

This clonotype was found a few times. The chain joins TRBV4-3 to TRBJ2-5; a weak D match, TRBD1 (5 bases). Germline loops: CDR1 LGHNA, CDR2 YSLEER. The germline V and J ends were trimmed by 0 bases and 0 bases, with 8 bases remaining between them. This CDR3 has 15 amino acids. DNA of the CDR3: TGCGCCAGCAGCCAAGATGTGGACAACCAAGAGACCCAGTACTTC. It codes for CASSQDVDNQETQYF.

There are many counts of this clonotype. J is TRBJ1-5 and V is TRBV4-3; D remains unclear. The germline V gene has CDR1 LGHNA and CDR2 YSLEER. V lost 0 bases and J lost 7, with 10 bases in between. The length of the CDR3 is 14 residues. In DNA form, the CDR3 reads TGCGCCAGCAGCCAAGATATAGTTTTCCAGCCCCAGCATTTT. Residues: CASSQDIVFQPQHF.

V is TRBV11-2 and J is TRBJ1-4; D call uncertain. CDR3 length: 14 residues. Germline V CDR1 and CDR2: SGHAT, FQNNGV. V was cut by 7 bases and J by 0 bases, with 9 bases left in between. The CDR3 region has the DNA TGTGCCAGCACGGTTGGGGCAACTAATGAAAAACTGTTTTTT. Translation gives CASTVGATNEKLFF.

The chain employs TRBV10-3 and TRBJ2-2; D possibly corresponds to TRBD1 (5 bases). Looked up from germline, CDR1 is ENHRY and CDR2 is SYGVKD. Trimming took off 3 bases at V and 4 bases at J, with 15 bases between the two ends. CDR3 length: 16 residues. CDR3 DNA sequence: TGTGCCATCAGTGATCCCGACAGCTTTCGCACCGGGGAGCTGTTTTTT. It codes for CAISDPDSFRTGELFF.

J is TRBJ2-1 and V is TRBV7-9; TRBD1 is a possible D gene (5 bases). Deletions cut 4 bases from V and 3 bases from J, with 16 bases between. This CDR3 is built from 16 residues. Germline V gives CDR1 SEHNR, CDR2 FQNEAQ (reference sequence). The CDR3 nucleotides read TGTGCCAGCAGCTCCGACGGCAGGGAAAACTACAATGAGCAGTTCTTC. It codes for CASSSDGRENYNEQFF.

This clonotype was seen more than once but under ten times. The rearrangement uses TRBV6-2 or TRBV6-3 and TRBJ1-2; D gene ambiguous. The V and J ends lost 2 bases and 6 bases respectively, with 16 bases between them. The CDR3 length is 15 residues. In germline, CDR1 is MNHEY, CDR2 SVGEGT. The CDR3 spells CASSYEVTRDHGYTF. The CDR3 region has the DNA TGTGCCAGCAGTTACGAGGTGACACGAGACCATGGCTACACCTTC.

The chain carries TRBV4-1 and TRBJ2-3; 8 bases are shared with TRBD1. This CDR3 contains 14 residues. From germline, CDR1 is MGHRA and CDR2 YSYEKL. Germline trimming cut 1 base from V and 5 bases from J; bases unmatched to any gene: 2. CDR3 DNA sequence: TGCGCCAGCAGCCAAGGGACAGGGCGAGATACGCAGTATTTT. Residues: CASSQGTGRDTQYF.

The chain couples TRBV27 to TRBJ2-7; TRBD1 matches at 8 bases. Per germline, CDR1 MNHEY and CDR2 SMNVEV (reference sequence). The V and J ends lost 5 bases and 3 bases, in that order; junction bases with no gene match: 6. The CDR3 has 14 amino acids. CDR3 coding DNA: TGTGCCAGCAGTGAACAGGGGGAATTCTACGAGCAGTACTTC. This translates into CASSEQGEFYEQYF.

This rearrangement joins TRBV12-3 or TRBV12-4 to TRBJ1-1; D ambiguous. The CDR3 totals 13 residues. Trimming stripped 6 bases from V and 0 bases from J, with 8 bases between. In DNA form, the CDR3 reads TGTGCCAGCAGGGGAGTCATGAACACTGAAGCTTTCTTT. Protein product: CASRGVMNTEAFF.

The sample holds many counts of this clonotype. The CDR3 protein is CSAQGLSSYEQYF. In DNA form, the CDR3 reads TGCAGTGCCCAGGGACTAAGTTCCTACGAGCAGTACTTC. This chain connects TRBV20-1 to TRBJ2-7; TRBD2 agrees at 7 bases. CDR1 is DFQATT and CDR2 is SNEGSKA in the germline V gene (reference sequence). The CDR3 contains 13 residues. The V and J ends lost 6 bases and 1 base, in that order; junction bases with no gene match: 6.

The CDR3 DNA reads TGCGCCAGCAGCCATGTAGGGAGCTCCTACAATGAGCAGTTCTTC. Protein sequence: CASSHVGSSYNEQFF. The chain links TRBV4-3 to TRBJ2-1, with D tentatively TRBD2 (5 bases). Germline CDR1 LGHNA, CDR2 YSLEER. The length of the CDR3 is 15 residues. Trimming shortened V by 3 bases and J by 0 bases, and 9 bases separated the two germline ends.

This clonotype was counted many times. V gene TRBV3-1 combines with J gene TRBJ1-5, with D perhaps matching TRBD1 (5 bases). V lost 5 bases to trimming and J lost 1 base, with 12 bases between them. CDR3 length equals 15 residues. Per the germline V gene, CDR1 is LGHDT and CDR2 is YNNKEL (reference sequence). The DNA of the CDR3 is TGTGCCAGCAGCTCGGATGACAGAAGCAATCAGCCCCAGCATTTT. Translated, it gives CASSSDDRSNQPQHF.

This clonotype was seen more than once but under ten times. V gene TRBV12-3 or TRBV12-4 combines with J gene TRBJ2-7, with D unclear. The CDR3 contains 13 residues. V was trimmed by 2 bases and J by 2 bases, leaving 7 bases between them. Here the CDR3 reads CASSLWETYEQYF. The CDR3 coding sequence is TGTGCCAGCAGTTTATGGGAAACCTACGAGCAGTACTTC.

This clonotype was picked up many times. The chain is built from TRBV4-2 and TRBJ2-3; D is unresolved. Germline CDR1 reads LGHNA; CDR2 reads YNFKEQ. Trimming stripped 1 base from V and 0 bases from J, with 5 bases between. The CDR3 sequence is 14 residues long. The CDR3 sequence is CASSQGGSTDTQYF. CDR3 DNA sequence: TGTGCCAGCAGCCAAGGTGGGAGCACAGATACGCAGTATTTT.

V gene TRBV12-3 or TRBV12-4 combines with J gene TRBJ2-7; D possibly corresponds to TRBD2 (6 bases). This CDR3 region has 13 residues. V was cut by 6 bases and J by 3 bases, with 12 bases left in between. CDR3 sequence: CASSPGLNYEQYF. For the CDR3, the DNA is TGTGCCAGCAGCCCGGGACTGAACTACGAGCAGTACTTC.

The gene calls are TRBV29-1 and TRBJ2-7, with 9 bases fitting TRBD2. The V and J ends lost 3 bases and 4 bases, in that order; junction bases with no gene match: 4. Germline V lookup: CDR1 SQVTM, CDR2 ANQGSEA. This CDR3 is 13 amino acids long. In DNA, the CDR3 is TGCAGCGTTGACGGCGGGGGGGCTTACGAGCAGTACTTC. Translation gives CSVDGGGAYEQYF.

This clonotype turned up a few times. This sequence joins TRBV20-1 and TRBJ1-4; unclear D gene. V was trimmed by 0 bases and J by 0 bases, leaving 8 bases between them. The CDR3 is 15 residues long. The germline CDR1 and CDR2 sequences are DFQATT and SNEGSKA (reference sequence). The CDR3 DNA follows: TGCAGTGCTAGAGACCCCTTTGCAACTAATGAAAAACTGTTTTTT. Translating gives CSARDPFATNEKLFF.